One and the same sample provided the 31 T cell receptor beta chains below, sequenced in a study of cytomegalovirus exposure and HLA in healthy donors. Data came from immunoSEQ multiplex PCR; TCRdb stores just in-frame clones and leaves some out. The sample carries roughly 120,000 clones, about 91% recorded once. Sequenced material: PBMCs. These receptors all come from a man aged 18 to 35 in good health and CMV-seronegative.

About this clone itself: The germline gene is not matched at one end of the junction; a read error may be the cause. This chain uses TRBV18 with TRBJ1-1, with TRBD1 identical over 8 bases. Germline V CDR1 and CDR2: KGHSH, LQKENI. The CDR3 contains 15 residues. The CDR3 DNA reads as TGTGCCAGCCCACCGGGACCGCCCAGGGGGCCTGAAGCTTTCTTT. It specifies CASPPGPPRGPEAFF. The entire variable domain, with the rest obtained from reference TRBV18 and TRBJ1-1, is as follows: NAGVMQNPRHLVRRRGQEARLRCSPMKGHSHVYWYRQLPEEGLKFMVYLQKENIIDESGMPKERFSAEFPKEGPSILRIQQVVRGDSAAYFCASPPGPPRGPEAFFGQGTRLTVV.

This clone has just one count. J is TRBJ1-4 and V is TRBV7-2; the match to TRBD1 covers 10 bases. The V gene end was trimmed by 4 bases and the J gene end by 8 bases; junction bases not matched to a gene: 4. CDR3 length: 14 residues. The germline gives CDR1 SGHTA, CDR2 FQGNSA. The CDR3 is CASSSGTGAEKLFF. The CDR3 DNA reads TGTGCCAGCAGCTCCGGGACAGGGGCCGAAAAACTGTTTTTT.

The chain couples TRBV5-1 to TRBJ1-1; D call uncertain. The CDR3 is 16 residues long. Germline-derived CDR1 and CDR2 are SGHRS and YFSETQ. V was shortened by 2 bases and J by 6 bases, with 20 bases between the two germline ends. CDR3 sequence reads: CASSLPYGLGGAEAFF. In DNA, the CDR3 is TGCGCCAGCAGCTTACCGTACGGCCTAGGCGGGGCTGAAGCTTTCTTT.

The chain links TRBV30 to TRBJ2-7; perhaps TRBD2 as D (5 bases). Germline V CDR1 and CDR2: GTSNPN, SVGIG (reference sequence). CDR3 length: 13 amino acids. V gave up 0 bases and J gave up 3 bases, with 9 bases separating them. The DNA of the CDR3 is TGTGCCTGGAGTGTCCGGGGTCTCTACGAGCAGTACTTC. Its protein is CAWSVRGLYEQYF. The full variable domain, completed using reference TRBV30 and TRBJ2-7, is SQTIHQWPATLVQPVGSPLSLECTVEGTSNPNLYWYRQAAGRGLQLLFYSVGIGQISSEVPQNLSASRPQDRQFILSSKKLLLSDSGFYLCAWSVRGLYEQYFGPGTRLTVT.

This chain uses TRBV5-1 with TRBJ1-1; D is undetermined. Germline V gene sequence: CDR1 SGHRS, CDR2 YFSETQ. This CDR3 has 13 amino acids. The V gene lost 0 bases and the J gene lost 2 bases, with 5 bases spanning the gap. CDR3 protein: CASSLDTNTEAFF. CDR3 bases: TGCGCCAGCAGCTTGGACACCAACACTGAAGCTTTCTTT.

The rearrangement joins TRBV9 to TRBJ1-2; TRBD1 matches 7 bases. The CDR3 runs to 12 residues. The germline V gene encodes CDR1 SGDLS and CDR2 YYNGEE. V gave up 3 bases and J gave up 6 bases; unmatched junction bases: 2. The CDR3 loop reads CASSGDRDGYTF. In nucleotides, the CDR3 is TGTGCCAGCAGCGGCGACAGGGATGGCTACACCTTC.

This clone was detected only a few times. This rearrangement joins TRBV2 to TRBJ2-7, with a tentative D call TRBD1 (5 bases). In germline, CDR1 is SNHLY, CDR2 FYNNEI. The CDR3 spans 14 residues. Trimming removed 0 bases from V and 4 bases from J, with 10 bases in between. CDR3: CASSEAAGWYEQYF. The CDR3 bases are TGTGCCAGCAGTGAAGCGGCAGGGTGGTACGAGCAGTACTTC.

This clone has a single count. The chain joins TRBV5-1 to TRBJ1-5; possibly TRBD1 for D (5 bases). Germline-derived CDR1 and CDR2 are SGHRS and YFSETQ. CDR3 length equals 12 residues. Trimming removed 2 bases at V and 9 bases at J, with 9 bases between. Here the CDR3 reads CASSLSGWPQHF. In nucleotides, the CDR3 is TGCGCCAGCAGCTTATCAGGGTGGCCCCAGCATTTT.

The CDR3 DNA follows: TGTGCCAGCAGTACCATTAGACGGGAATCTGGAAACACCATATATTTT. It is translated as CASSTIRRESGNTIYF. The chain couples TRBV28 to TRBJ1-3, with D unclear. The ends were cut back, 5 bases at V and 1 base at J, with 15 bases in the middle. This CDR3 has 16 amino acids. Germline V CDR1 and CDR2: MDHEN, SYDVKM. The variable domain in full, completed from reference TRBV28 and TRBJ1-3, reads DVKVTQSSRYLVKRTGEKVFLECVQDMDHENMFWYRQDPGLGLRLIYFSYDVKMKEKGDIPEGYSVSREKKERFSLILESASTNQTSMYLCASSTIRRESGNTIYFGEGSWLTVV.

In regard to this clone: In the same sample, other DNA sequences code for this CDR3. This chain uses TRBV7-8 with TRBJ1-1; 7 bases are shared with TRBD1. Germline values: CDR1 SGHVS, CDR2 FQNEAQ. J gave up 2 bases and V 3 bases, and 3 bases lay outside the gene matches. The CDR3 loop spans 14 amino acids. CDR3 sequence (DNA): TGTGCCAGCAGCTTGGACAGGAGAAACACTGAAGCTTTCTTT. Translated, it gives CASSLDRRNTEAFF.

The V gene is TRBV2, the J gene TRBJ2-3, with D maybe TRBD2 (5 bases). Germline CDR1 is SNHLY and CDR2 is FYNNEI. Trimming took off 6 bases at V and 2 bases at J, with 12 bases between the two ends. The CDR3 totals 14 residues. The CDR3 reads CASRTGMNTDTQYF. CDR3 nucleotide sequence: TGTGCCAGCAGGACGGGGATGAACACAGATACGCAGTATTTT.

This clone was observed a single time. This sequence joins TRBV5-6 and TRBJ1-1, with 11 bases matching TRBD1. Looked up from germline, CDR1 is SGHDT and CDR2 is YYEEEE. Unmatched junction bases numbered 8, after V lost 3 bases and J lost 10 bases. CDR3 length: 14 residues. The CDR3, as DNA: TGTGCCAGCAGCTCATTGGGACAGGGGGTTGTAGCTTTCTTT. Protein sequence: CASSSLGQGVVAFF.

This chain joins TRBV18 and TRBJ2-1; possible D gene TRBD2, 6 bases. The V and J ends lost 2 bases and 5 bases respectively, with 13 bases between them. This CDR3 has 15 amino acids. Germline V gene sequence: CDR1 KGHSH, CDR2 LQKENI. CDR3 sequence reads: CASSPGGRGHNEQFF. Written as DNA, the CDR3 is TGTGCCAGCTCACCAGGAGGGAGAGGGCACAATGAGCAGTTCTTC.

The genes are TRBV25-1 and TRBJ2-7, with TRBD1 as a possible D gene (5 bases). The germline V gene encodes CDR1 MGHDK and CDR2 SYGVNS. The CDR3 loop spans 14 amino acids. V lost 3 bases to trimming and J lost 2 bases, with 11 bases between them. CDR3 sequence: CASSDQGSTYEQYF. In DNA, the CDR3 is TGTGCCAGCAGTGATCAGGGATCGACCTACGAGCAGTACTTC.

Here the CDR3 DNA reads TGTGCCAGCTCACCGGTTAGCAGAGCCAACATCATGAACACTGAAGCTTTCTTT. Residues: CASSPVSRANIMNTEAFF. This chain uses TRBV18 with TRBJ1-1; D unclear. The CDR3 length is 18 residues. Trimming removed 3 bases at V and 0 bases at J, with 20 bases between. Germline CDR1 is KGHSH and CDR2 is LQKENI.

V usage is TRBV9 and J usage is TRBJ1-1; 10 bases agree with TRBD1. V trimming: 4 bases; J trimming: 4 bases; junction bases outside the gene matches: 7. The germline CDR1 and CDR2 sequences are SGDLS and YYNGEE. This CDR3 has 15 amino acids. The CDR3 DNA reads as TGTGCCAGCAGCACCCGACAGGGGGCGCCCACTGAAGCTTTCTTT. It encodes CASSTRQGAPTEAFF.

V and J are TRBV14 and TRBJ1-1, with a weak D call TRBD1 (5 bases). Germline values: CDR1 SGHDN, CDR2 FVKESK. V gave up 1 base and J gave up 0 bases, with 12 bases separating them. The CDR3 length is 16 residues. CDR3 amino acids: CASSQGSAGLNTEAFF. In DNA form, the CDR3 reads TGTGCCAGCAGCCAAGGCTCGGCAGGGCTGAACACTGAAGCTTTCTTT.

The rearrangement links TRBV7-6 to TRBJ2-5, with TRBD2 matching over 7 bases. Germline CDR1 is SGHVS and CDR2 is FNYEAQ. V lost 3 bases to trimming and J lost 4 bases; unmatched junction nucleotides: 11. CDR3 size: 16 residues. The CDR3 DNA reads TGTGCCAGCAGCTTCGCAGACTTGGGCGGGGGAGAGACCCAGTACTTC. Translating it yields CASSFADLGGGETQYF.

About this clone: A junction boundary mismatches the germline segment, possibly from a read error. The genes are TRBV4-1 and TRBJ1-2; D gene uncertain. CDR3 length: 13 amino acids. Germline-derived CDR1 and CDR2 are MGHRA and YSYEKL. The CDR3 DNA reads as TGCGCCAGCAGCCAAGAAGGAGGCCCGTTGCGATTCTTC. This codes for CASSQEGGPLRFF.

This clone was counted a single time. The V and J genes are TRBV4-3 and TRBJ1-4; tentative D call: TRBD1 (6 bases). From germline, CDR1 is LGHNA and CDR2 YSLEER. The V end was cut by 0 bases, the J end by 7 bases, with 18 bases between. This CDR3 spans 17 amino acids. CDR3 sequence (DNA): TGCGCCAGCAGCCAAGAATACAGGGTAGTTGTTGGTGAAAAACTGTTTTTT. This encodes CASSQEYRVVVGEKLFF.

The genes are TRBV29-1 and TRBJ2-3, with D possibly matching TRBD2 (6 bases). There are 12 residues in the CDR3. Germline lookup yields CDR1 SQVTM and CDR2 ANQGSEA. Trimming cost V 7 bases and J 5 bases, with 13 bases left between them. The CDR3: CSGGRRGDTQYF. The DNA of the CDR3 is TGCAGCGGGGGACGGAGGGGAGATACGCAGTATTTT.

This chain joins TRBV6-1 and TRBJ1-6, with 8 bases fitting TRBD1. Unmatched junction bases numbered 10, after V lost 9 bases and J lost 9 bases. Germline values: CDR1 MNHNS, CDR2 SASEGT. The CDR3 loop spans 14 amino acids. The CDR3 DNA reads TGTGCCAGTGCCCACAGGGGGGATGGTTCACCCCTCCACTTT. Its translation is CASAHRGDGSPLHF.

The rearrangement uses TRBV11-3 and TRBJ2-1, with D perhaps matching TRBD1 (6 bases). Looked up from germline, CDR1 is SGHNT and CDR2 is YENEEA. V gave up 5 bases and J gave up 10 bases, with 15 bases separating them. The CDR3 sequence is 13 residues long. The CDR3 loop reads CASSGTSPPEQFF. The CDR3 nucleotides are TGTGCCAGCAGCGGGACAAGCCCGCCGGAGCAGTTCTTC.

The chain uses TRBV4-1 and TRBJ2-1, with TRBD2 matching 10 bases. This CDR3 contains 15 residues. Germline V gene data show CDR1 as MGHRA and CDR2 as YSYEKL. With 6 bases clipped from V and 6 bases from J, the junction kept 8 bases outside the gene matches. The CDR3 coding sequence is TGCGCCAGCAGAAATCTAGCGGGAGTAGGCAATGAGCAGTTCTTC. Translated: CASRNLAGVGNEQFF.

The chain joins TRBV29-1 to TRBJ2-3; TRBD1 agrees at 8 bases. Germline assignment: CDR1 SQVTM and CDR2 ANQGSEA. The CDR3 spans 15 residues. V lost 3 bases and J lost 2; bases outside the gene matches: 7. The CDR3 sequence: CSVDGIRGLTDTQYF. DNA for the CDR3: TGCAGCGTTGATGGAATCAGGGGGCTCACAGATACGCAGTATTTT.

The chain links TRBV7-9 to TRBJ2-1, with TRBD2 matching 13 bases. The CDR3 runs to 15 residues. Trimming cost V 5 bases and J 6 bases; bases outside gene matches: 4. Germline V gene data show CDR1 as SEHNR and CDR2 as FQNEAQ (reference sequence). The CDR3: CASSVGTSGVNEQFF. CDR3 nucleotides: TGTGCCAGCAGCGTCGGGACTAGCGGGGTCAATGAGCAGTTCTTC. The full variable domain, with the rest looked up from reference TRBV7-9 and TRBJ2-1, is DTGVSQNPRHKITKRGQNVTFRCDPISEHNRLYWYRQTLGQGPEFLTYFQNEAQLEKSRLLSDRFSAERPKGSFSTLEIQRTEQGDSAMYLCASSVGTSGVNEQFFGPGTRLTVL.

This clone showed up just once. The chain recombines TRBV19 with TRBJ2-1, with 8 bases matching TRBD1. Trimming cost V 6 bases and J 0 bases; bases outside gene matches: 4. Germline V gives CDR1 LNHDA, CDR2 SQIVND (reference sequence). The CDR3 consists of 15 residues. The CDR3 DNA reads as TGTGCCAGTAGGACAGGGGTTGGCTCCTACAATGAGCAGTTCTTC. It yields the protein CASRTGVGSYNEQFF.

This clone occurred a few times. The chain recombines TRBV6-1 with TRBJ1-5; no clear D gene. Germline lookup yields CDR1 MNHNS and CDR2 SASEGT. There are 13 residues in the CDR3. The germline V and J ends were trimmed by 6 bases and 7 bases, with 13 bases remaining between them. The CDR3: CASSPFGGQPQHF. The DNA for the CDR3 is TGTGCCAGCAGCCCCTTTGGCGGGCAGCCCCAGCATTTT.

This clone has a single count. The chain uses TRBV5-6 and TRBJ2-1; D not resolved. Trimming removed 4 bases at V and 7 bases at J, with 6 bases between. Germline CDR1 SGHDT, CDR2 YYEEEE. CDR3 length: 11 amino acids. CDR3: CASSLTNEQFF. CDR3 sequence (DNA): TGTGCCAGCAGCCTAACGAATGAGCAGTTCTTC.

The chain carries TRBV7-9 and TRBJ2-1, with D hard to call. CDR3 length equals 16 residues. Deletions cut 5 bases from V and 8 bases from J, with 22 bases between. The germline gives CDR1 SEHNR, CDR2 FQNEAQ (reference sequence). CDR3: CASSPRVASPPDEQFF. CDR3 in DNA: TGTGCCAGCAGCCCTCGGGTAGCATCACCGCCTGATGAGCAGTTCTTC.

The chain links TRBV7-2 to TRBJ2-7; D is possibly TRBD2 (5 bases). CDR3 size: 12 residues. Per the germline V gene, CDR1 is SGHTA and CDR2 is FQGNSA. V dropped 11 bases and J dropped 3 bases, with 14 bases sitting between them. CDR3 bases: TGTGCCCGCCCGGGGAACGGCTACGAGCAGTACTTC. Amino acid sequence: CARPGNGYEQYF. The full variable domain, rest sourced from reference TRBV7-2 and TRBJ2-7, is GAGVSQSPSNKVTEKGKDVELRCDPISGHTALYWYRQSLGQGLEFLIYFQGNSAPDKSGLPSDRFSAERTGGSVSTLTIQRTQQEDSAVYLCARPGNGYEQYFGPGTRLTVT.